The clone carrying this T cell receptor (beta chain) was detected once. Germline V gives CDR1 SGHTA, CDR2 FQGNSA. Trimming took off 1 base at V and 8 bases at J, with 15 bases between the two ends. The CDR3 has 15 residues. The source of the sample is a study of technical replicates of blood from a few donors. Clones were read by immunoSEQ multiplex PCR, and TCRdb kept only the in-frame ones, dropping some. Of roughly 76,000 clones listed, approximately 86% are singletons. This receptor was obtained from a human donor in good health. Some clones in this sample may be carry-over from other donors' samples. The specimen sequenced was PBMCs. The chain joins TRBV7-2 to TRBJ2-4; tentative D call: TRBD1 (5 bases). The chain's CDR3 is CASSLGQTGWDIQYF. CDR3 DNA: TGTGCCAGCAGCTTAGGACAGACGGGTTGGGACATTCAGTACTTC.